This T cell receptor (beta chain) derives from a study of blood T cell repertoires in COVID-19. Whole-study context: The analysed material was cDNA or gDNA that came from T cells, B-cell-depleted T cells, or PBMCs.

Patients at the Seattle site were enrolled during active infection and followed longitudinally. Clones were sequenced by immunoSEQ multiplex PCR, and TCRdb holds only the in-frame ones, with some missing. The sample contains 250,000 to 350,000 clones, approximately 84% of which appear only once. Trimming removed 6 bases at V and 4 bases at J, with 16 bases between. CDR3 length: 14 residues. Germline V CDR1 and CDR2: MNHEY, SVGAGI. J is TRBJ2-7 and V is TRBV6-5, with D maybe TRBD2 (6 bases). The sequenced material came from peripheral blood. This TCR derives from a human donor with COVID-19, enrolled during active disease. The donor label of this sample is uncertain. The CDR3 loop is CASSPGLEPYEQYF. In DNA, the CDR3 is TGTGCCAGCAGCCCGGGACTTGAACCTTACGAGCAGTACTTC.